The 24 T cell receptor beta chains below come from one sample, sequenced in a study of OX40 agonist ivuxolimab in advanced cancers. Using immunoSEQ multiplex PCR, the repertoire was profiled, and TCRdb retains in-frame clones only, with some absent. The table has about 60,000 clones, over 80% seen once. The material sequenced was CD4+ or CD8+ T cells sorted from blood, taken in a trial of the OX40 agonist ivuxolimab. Receptors originate from an adult with an advanced solid tumor such as melanoma, head and neck, liver or kidney cancer.

This chain joins TRBV11-1 and TRBJ2-2, with D possibly TRBD1 on 5 matching bases. Trimming shortened V by 3 bases and J by 2 bases, and 10 bases separated the two germline ends. The V gene's germline CDR1 is SGHAT and CDR2 FQDESV (reference sequence). The CDR3 is made up of 15 amino acids. Here the CDR3 DNA reads TGTGCCAGCAGCTTTGGTCAGGGAAACACCGGGGAGCTGTTTTTT. This codes for CASSFGQGNTGELFF.

The genes are TRBV30 and TRBJ2-2, with TRBD1 as a possible D gene (7 bases). This CDR3 comprises 13 residues. The germline V gene has CDR1 GTSNPN and CDR2 SVGIG (reference sequence). With 5 bases removed from V and 3 bases from J, the gap between germline ends came to 10 bases. This chain's CDR3 is CAWSGGYTGELFF. The CDR3 DNA reads as TGTGCCTGGTCAGGGGGGTACACCGGGGAGCTGTTTTTT.

The V call is TRBV6-1, the J call TRBJ1-2, with 7 bases fitting TRBD1. The CDR3 has 14 amino acids. Looked up from germline, CDR1 is MNHNS and CDR2 is SASEGT. V was pared by 4 bases and J by 6 bases, with 8 bases of the junction left unmatched. The CDR3 sequence is CASSATTGVNGYTF. The CDR3, as DNA: TGTGCCAGCAGTGCAACTACAGGGGTGAATGGCTACACCTTC.

V and J are TRBV15 and TRBJ2-7; D is undetermined. The germline gives CDR1 LNHNV, CDR2 YYDKDF (reference sequence). V shed 5 bases and J shed 2 bases, with 19 bases lying between them. This CDR3 is built from 16 residues. CDR3 sequence (DNA): TGTGCCACCAGCGGCCTCAAGGACGTTGGGACCTACGAGCAGTACTTC. Its translation: CATSGLKDVGTYEQYF.

The rearrangement uses TRBV10-2 and TRBJ1-2; 10 nucleotides align to TRBD1. V gave up 5 bases and J gave up 6 bases; unmatched junction bases: 6. The germline V gene encodes CDR1 WSHSY and CDR2 SAAADI. This CDR3 has 14 residues. This CDR3 reads CASSPPDRGNGYTF. CDR3 DNA: TGCGCCAGCAGTCCCCCGGACAGGGGGAATGGCTACACCTTC.

This clone was seen just once. The chain uses TRBV6-5 and TRBJ1-4; D might be TRBD1 (5 bases). The CDR3 extends over 15 amino acids. With 0 bases removed from V and 7 bases from J, the gap between germline ends came to 12 bases. Per the germline V gene, CDR1 is MNHEY and CDR2 is SVGAGI. CDR3 sequence reads: CASSYSGGAAEKLFF. Here the CDR3 DNA reads TGTGCCAGCAGTTACTCGGGAGGGGCCGCTGAAAAACTGTTTTTT.

This rearrangement joins TRBV19 to TRBJ2-3, with D unclear. The germline gives CDR1 LNHDA, CDR2 SQIVND (reference sequence). Trimming took 9 bases from V and 3 from J, leaving 7 bases between them. The CDR3 covers 11 residues. CDR3 sequence (DNA): TGTGCCAGCGCCCTTACAGATACGCAGTATTTT. It specifies CASALTDTQYF.

This clone was detected once. The chain employs TRBV15 and TRBJ1-1; D ambiguous. The CDR3 is made up of 13 amino acids. Trimming left V 1 base short and J 4 bases short, with 7 bases between. Germline V lookup: CDR1 LNHNV, CDR2 YYDKDF (reference sequence). As DNA, the CDR3 is TGTGCCACCAGCAGAGCCGATGTCACTGAAGCTTTCTTT. Amino acid sequence: CATSRADVTEAFF. The whole variable domain, filled in from reference TRBV15 and TRBJ1-1, reads DAMVIQNPRYQVTQFGKPVTLSCSQTLNHNVMYWYQQKSSQAPKLLFHYYDKDFNNEADTPDNFQSRRPNTSFCFLDIRSPGLGDTAMYLCATSRADVTEAFFGQGTRLTVV.

The chain is built from TRBV30 and TRBJ1-1; weak D call: TRBD1 (5 bases). Germline CDR1 is GTSNPN and CDR2 is SVGIG (reference sequence). This CDR3 spans 14 amino acids. The V and J ends lost 3 bases and 1 base respectively, with 12 bases between them. The DNA for the CDR3 is TGTGCCTGGAGCGCAGGCAGGGAGAACACTGAAGCTTTCTTT. Translated: CAWSAGRENTEAFF.

CDR3 in amino acids: CASRVLAGTNTGELFF. The CDR3, as DNA: TGTGCCAGCAGGGTACTAGCGGGGACGAACACCGGGGAGCTGTTTTTT. The V gene is TRBV2, the J gene TRBJ2-2; 10 bases agree with TRBD2. The CDR3 runs 16 residues. V trimming: 6 bases; J trimming: 0 bases; junction bases outside the gene matches: 4. Germline loops: CDR1 SNHLY, CDR2 FYNNEI.

DNA of the CDR3: TGCAGCGTTGAAAGGGACAGGGGCACTGAAGCTTTCTTT. It yields the protein CSVERDRGTEAFF. This chain uses TRBV29-1 with TRBJ1-1; 10 nucleotides align to TRBD1. The V gene's germline CDR1 is SQVTM and CDR2 ANQGSEA. The CDR3 sequence is 13 residues long. J was trimmed by 4 bases and V by 2 bases; bases with no gene match: 1.

The chain couples TRBV4-2 to TRBJ2-3; D tentatively reads TRBD1 or TRBD2 (5 bases each). Germline V gene data show CDR1 as LGHNA and CDR2 as YNFKEQ. With 3 bases removed from V and 2 bases from J, the gap between germline ends came to 21 bases. This CDR3 region has 18 residues. CDR3 nucleotides: TGTGCCAGCAGCCAGGATAAAGGGGACGGTCAACACACAGATACGCAGTATTTT. It translates to CASSQDKGDGQHTDTQYF.

The chain recombines TRBV7-9 with TRBJ2-3; TRBD2 matches 12 bases. The CDR3 has 16 residues. The germline gives CDR1 SEHNR, CDR2 FQNEAQ (reference sequence). V lost 4 bases, J lost 1 base, and 3 bases stayed unmatched. The DNA of the CDR3 is TGTGCCAGCAGCTCCCGGACTAGCGGGGGCACAGATACGCAGTATTTT. This sequence encodes CASSSRTSGGTDTQYF.

The CDR3 bases are TGTGCCAGCTCACCAGGCGGGGGGATCACAGATACGCAGTATTTT. This sequence encodes CASSPGGGITDTQYF. This chain links TRBV18 with TRBJ2-3; TRBD2 matches at 8 bases. V shed 2 bases, J shed 2 bases, and the junction held 3 bases outside the gene matches. This CDR3 has 15 residues. Germline CDR1 reads KGHSH; CDR2 reads LQKENI.

The chain joins TRBV10-3 to TRBJ1-5; a possible D gene is TRBD1 (5 bases). The CDR3 length is 14 residues. Trimming stripped 4 bases from V and 5 bases from J, with 12 bases between. The germline gives CDR1 ENHRY, CDR2 SYGVKD. CDR3 nucleotides: TGTGCCATCAGTGGGGGGGAGCAAGATCAGCCCCAGCATTTT. Translation gives CAISGGEQDQPQHF.

The chain links TRBV30 to TRBJ1-1; the match to TRBD1 covers 9 bases. The CDR3 totals 11 residues. Germline V gene data show CDR1 as GTSNPN and CDR2 as SVGIG (reference sequence). Trimming cost V 5 bases and J 8 bases; bases outside gene matches: 3. The CDR3 bases are TGTGCCTGGGCGGGACAGGGAGAAGCTTTCTTT. This codes for CAWAGQGEAFF. Together with reference TRBV30 and TRBJ1-1, the CDR3 gives the full variable domain: SQTIHQWPATLVQPVGSPLSLECTVEGTSNPNLYWYRQAAGRGLQLLFYSVGIGQISSEVPQNLSASRPQDRQFILSSKKLLLSDSGFYLCAWAGQGEAFFGQGTRLTVV.

V gene TRBV28 combines with J gene TRBJ1-1, with unresolved D. V lost 2 bases and J lost 2, with 12 bases in between. The CDR3 is 15 amino acids. The germline V gene encodes CDR1 MDHEN and CDR2 SYDVKM. The CDR3 DNA sequence: TGTGCCAGCAGTTTAACGCGAACCGTAAACACTGAAGCTTTCTTT. This codes for CASSLTRTVNTEAFF. The whole variable domain, filled in from reference TRBV28 and TRBJ1-1, reads DVKVTQSSRYLVKRTGEKVFLECVQDMDHENMFWYRQDPGLGLRLIYFSYDVKMKEKGDIPEGYSVSREKKERFSLILESASTNQTSMYLCASSLTRTVNTEAFFGQGTRLTVV.

The table lists this clone with a count of one. The genes are TRBV7-2 and TRBJ1-6; 7 bases align to TRBD1. The CDR3 loop spans 16 amino acids. V lost 7 bases to trimming and J lost 10 bases; unmatched junction nucleotides: 16. Germline V gene lookup returns CDR1 SGHTA and CDR2 FQGNSA. The CDR3 is CASTWTGWGGESPLHF. In DNA, the CDR3 is TGTGCCAGCACCTGGACAGGCTGGGGTGGAGAATCACCCCTCCACTTT.

V gene TRBV30 combines with J gene TRBJ1-3; no definite D call. V lost 1 base, J lost 1 base, and 14 bases lay in between. Germline assignment: CDR1 GTSNPN and CDR2 SVGIG (reference sequence). This CDR3 is built from 16 residues. In DNA, the CDR3 is TGTGCCTGGAGTGGGGCTCGGACCTCATCTGGAAACACCATATATTTT. Amino acids: CAWSGARTSSGNTIYF.

The V gene is TRBV5-1, the J gene TRBJ2-3; 9 nucleotides match TRBD1. V lost 0 bases and J lost 5; bases outside the gene matches: 4. The CDR3 consists of 15 residues. In germline, CDR1 is SGHRS, CDR2 YFSETQ. The CDR3 DNA follows: TGCGCCAGCAGCTTGGCGGACAGGGGACAAGATACGCAGTATTTT. It encodes CASSLADRGQDTQYF.

This chain uses TRBV7-2 with TRBJ2-2; perhaps TRBD2 as D (6 bases). The CDR3 is 16 residues long. CDR1 is SGHTA and CDR2 is FQGNSA in the germline V gene. Between the trimmed V and J ends, which lost 0 bases and 5 bases, there was a span of 13 bases. The chain's CDR3 is CASSLATGTLTGELFF. For the CDR3, the DNA is TGTGCCAGCAGCTTAGCGACTGGGACTCTAACCGGGGAGCTGTTTTTT.

The V gene is TRBV29-1, the J gene TRBJ1-1; TRBD1 aligns across 7 bases. Germline trimming cut 5 bases from V and 4 bases from J; bases unmatched to any gene: 10. The CDR3 totals 14 residues. Per germline, CDR1 SQVTM and CDR2 ANQGSEA. CDR3 sequence: CSVKLQGLGTEAFF. DNA for the CDR3: TGCAGCGTTAAACTACAGGGGCTGGGCACTGAAGCTTTCTTT. Combining the CDR3 with reference TRBV29-1 and TRBJ1-1 gives the whole variable domain SAVISQKPSRDICQRGTSLTIQCQVDSQVTMMFWYRQQPGQSLTLIATANQGSEATYESGFVIDKFPISRPNLTFSTLTVSNMSPEDSSIYLCSVKLQGLGTEAFFGQGTRLTVV.

The chain recombines TRBV27 with TRBJ2-5; weak D call: TRBD1 (5 bases). CDR3 length equals 13 residues. The germline V gene has CDR1 MNHEY and CDR2 SMNVEV (reference sequence). The V end was cut by 6 bases, the J end by 2 bases, with 10 bases between. The CDR3 bases are TGTGCCAGCAGACTAACAGGACAAGAGACCCAGTACTTC. Its translation is CASRLTGQETQYF.

The chain has TRBV29-1 and TRBJ2-5; D might be TRBD1 (5 bases). CDR3 size: 14 residues. Germline lookup yields CDR1 SQVTM and CDR2 ANQGSEA. Trimming removed 1 base from V and 3 bases from J, with 12 bases in between. The CDR3 region has the DNA TGCAGCGTTGAAGGGGCAGGGCCCGAAGAGACCCAGTACTTC. This encodes CSVEGAGPEETQYF.